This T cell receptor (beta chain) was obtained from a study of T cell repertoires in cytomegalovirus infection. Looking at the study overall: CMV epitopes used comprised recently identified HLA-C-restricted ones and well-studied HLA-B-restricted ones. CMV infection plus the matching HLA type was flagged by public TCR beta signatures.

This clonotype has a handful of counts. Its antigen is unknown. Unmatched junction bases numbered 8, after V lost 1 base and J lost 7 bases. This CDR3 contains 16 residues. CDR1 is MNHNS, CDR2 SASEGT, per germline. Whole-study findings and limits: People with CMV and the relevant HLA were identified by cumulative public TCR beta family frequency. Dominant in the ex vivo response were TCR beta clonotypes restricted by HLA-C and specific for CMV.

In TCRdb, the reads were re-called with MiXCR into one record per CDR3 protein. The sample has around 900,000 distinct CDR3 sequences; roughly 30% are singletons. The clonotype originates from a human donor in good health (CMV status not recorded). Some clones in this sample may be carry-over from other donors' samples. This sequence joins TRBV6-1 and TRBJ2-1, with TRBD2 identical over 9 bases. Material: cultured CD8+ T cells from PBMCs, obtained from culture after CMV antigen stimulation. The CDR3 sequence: CASSEDGGGAFNEQFF. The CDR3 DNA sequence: TGTGCCAGCAGTGAAGACGGCGGGGGGGCCTTTAATGAGCAGTTCTTC.